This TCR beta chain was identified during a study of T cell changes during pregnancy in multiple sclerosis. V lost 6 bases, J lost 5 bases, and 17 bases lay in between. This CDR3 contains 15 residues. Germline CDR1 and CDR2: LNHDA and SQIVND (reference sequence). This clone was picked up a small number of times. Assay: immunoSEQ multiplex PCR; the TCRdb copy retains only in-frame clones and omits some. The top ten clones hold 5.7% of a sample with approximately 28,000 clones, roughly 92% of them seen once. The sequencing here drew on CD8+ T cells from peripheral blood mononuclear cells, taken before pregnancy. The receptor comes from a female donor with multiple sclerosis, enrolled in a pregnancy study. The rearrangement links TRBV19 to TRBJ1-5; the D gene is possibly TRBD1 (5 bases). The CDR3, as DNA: TGTGCCAGTAGGGCGAGGGGTCGGGGGGATCAGCCCCAGCATTTT. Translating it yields CASRARGRGDQPQHF.